The entry that follows covers one T cell receptor beta chain sequence. The antigen is unknown. CTLA-4 blockade using ipilimumab, together with focal radiation, was received by patients with chemo-refractory metastatic non-small-cell lung cancer. The repertoire was sequenced with immunoSEQ multiplex PCR; TCRdb's copy has only in-frame clones and lacks some. Of over 35,000 clones in the sample, about 74% are singletons; the top ten hold 2.6%. These data originate in a study of radiotherapy plus CTLA-4 blockade in lung cancer. The wider study: Objective responses were observed in around 17% of patients, and disease control was achieved by 30% to 35%. General observations from the study: Together with interferon-beta, which increased in serum after radiation, early dynamic changes in blood T cell clones were reportedly the best predictors of response. Researchers report tumor-derived TCR clones expanding in blood after radiotherapy plus ipilimumab.

Source: peripheral blood, taken from a patient treated with radiotherapy plus ipilimumab. This clonotype was obtained from a human donor with non-small cell lung cancer whose response to radiotherapy plus ipilimumab could not be evaluated.

CDR3 in amino acids: CAWSPLTLDNSPLHF. As DNA, the CDR3 is TGTGCCTGGAGTCCCCTGACTCTGGATAATTCACCCCTCCACTTT. This rearrangement joins TRBV30 to TRBJ1-6; D not resolved. Germline loops: CDR1 GTSNPN, CDR2 SVGIG (reference sequence). The V end was cut by 2 bases, the J end by 5 bases, with 13 bases between. This CDR3 region has 15 residues.